This TCR beta chain derives from a study of blood T cell repertoires in COVID-19. About the study: Some COVID-19 samples were acute and others convalescent; all came from the United States, Italy and Spain. The cDNA or gDNA used as material had been derived from T cells, B-cell-depleted T cells, or PBMCs.

Source study methods: Reference gene primer amplification gave estimated nucleated cell counts. Some clones are missing from TCRdb's copy, which holds only in-frame ones; the method was immunoSEQ multiplex PCR. The V and J calls and clone size come from that table; D and trimming were worked out from the DNA. Seen here are over 200,000 clones, around four fifths observed once, and the top ten hold 6.5% to 9%. CDR1 LGHDT and CDR2 YNNKEL come from the germline V gene (reference sequence). The germline V and J ends were trimmed by 2 bases and 4 bases, with 10 bases remaining between them. The length of the CDR3 is 14 residues.

The chain joins TRBV3-1 (or the pseudogene TRBV3-2) to TRBJ2-3, with a weak D call TRBD2 (6 bases). This sequence was found in a woman aged 45-65 years with active or convalescent COVID-19. The specimen was peripheral blood. CDR3 sequence: CASSQPWRADTQYF. The CDR3 DNA reads as TGTGCCAGCAGCCAACCCTGGAGGGCAGATACGCAGTATTTT.